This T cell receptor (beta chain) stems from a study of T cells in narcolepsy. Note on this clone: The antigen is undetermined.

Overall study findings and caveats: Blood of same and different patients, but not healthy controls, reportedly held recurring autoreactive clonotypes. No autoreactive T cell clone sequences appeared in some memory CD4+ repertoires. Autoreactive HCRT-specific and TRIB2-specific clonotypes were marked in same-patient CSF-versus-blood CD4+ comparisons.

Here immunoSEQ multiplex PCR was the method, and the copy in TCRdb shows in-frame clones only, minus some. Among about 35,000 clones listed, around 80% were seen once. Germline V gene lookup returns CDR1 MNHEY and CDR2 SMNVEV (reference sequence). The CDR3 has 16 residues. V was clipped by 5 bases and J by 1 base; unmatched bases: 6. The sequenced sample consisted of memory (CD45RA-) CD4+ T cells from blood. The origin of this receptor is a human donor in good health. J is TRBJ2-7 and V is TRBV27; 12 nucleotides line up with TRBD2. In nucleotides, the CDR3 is TGTGCCAGCAGTCCCCCGGGACTAGCGGGTTCCTACGAGCAGTACTTC. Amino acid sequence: CASSPPGLAGSYEQYF.